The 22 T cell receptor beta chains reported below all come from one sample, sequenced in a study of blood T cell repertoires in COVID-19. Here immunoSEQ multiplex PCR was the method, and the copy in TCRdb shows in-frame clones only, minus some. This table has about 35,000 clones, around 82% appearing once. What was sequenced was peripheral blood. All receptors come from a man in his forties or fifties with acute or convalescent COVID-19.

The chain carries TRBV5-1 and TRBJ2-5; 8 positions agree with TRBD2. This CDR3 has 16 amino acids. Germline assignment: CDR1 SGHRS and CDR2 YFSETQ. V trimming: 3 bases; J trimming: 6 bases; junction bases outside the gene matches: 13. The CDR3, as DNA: TGCGCCAGCAGCTCCCCAGGCCAGCGGGAGACAAAGACCCAGTACTTC. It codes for CASSSPGQRETKTQYF.

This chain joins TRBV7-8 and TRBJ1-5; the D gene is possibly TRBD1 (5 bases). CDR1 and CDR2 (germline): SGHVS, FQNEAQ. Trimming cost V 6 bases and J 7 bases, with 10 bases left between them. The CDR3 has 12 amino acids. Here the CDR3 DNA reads TGTGCCAGCAGTTCAGGGCGGCAGCCCCAGCATTTT. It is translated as CASSSGRQPQHF.

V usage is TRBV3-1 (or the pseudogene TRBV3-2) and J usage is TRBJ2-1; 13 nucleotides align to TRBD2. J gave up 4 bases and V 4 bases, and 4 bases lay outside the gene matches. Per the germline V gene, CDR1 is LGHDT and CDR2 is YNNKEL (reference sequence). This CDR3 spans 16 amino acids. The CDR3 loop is CASSRMGLAGYNEQFF. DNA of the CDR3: TGTGCCAGCAGCCGCATGGGACTAGCGGGGTACAATGAGCAGTTCTTC.

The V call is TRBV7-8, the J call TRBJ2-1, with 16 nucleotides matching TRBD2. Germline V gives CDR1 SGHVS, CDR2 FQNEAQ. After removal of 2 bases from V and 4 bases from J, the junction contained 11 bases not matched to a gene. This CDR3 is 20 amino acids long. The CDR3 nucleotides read TGTGCCAGCAGCTTAAAGACCGGGACTAGCGGGAGGGCTGTGTACAATGAGCAGTTCTTC. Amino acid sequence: CASSLKTGTSGRAVYNEQFF.

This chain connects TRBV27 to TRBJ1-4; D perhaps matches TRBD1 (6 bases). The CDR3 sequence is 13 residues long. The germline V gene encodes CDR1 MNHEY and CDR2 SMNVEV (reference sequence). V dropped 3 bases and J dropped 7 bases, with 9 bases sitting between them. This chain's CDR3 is CASSFETGEKLFF. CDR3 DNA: TGTGCCAGCAGTTTTGAGACAGGTGAAAAACTGTTTTTT.

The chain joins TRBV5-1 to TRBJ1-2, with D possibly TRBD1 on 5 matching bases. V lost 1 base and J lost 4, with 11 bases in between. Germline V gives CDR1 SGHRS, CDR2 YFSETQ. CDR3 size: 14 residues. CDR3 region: CASSLFQGPYGYTF. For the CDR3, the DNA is TGCGCCAGCAGCTTGTTCCAGGGTCCCTATGGCTACACCTTC. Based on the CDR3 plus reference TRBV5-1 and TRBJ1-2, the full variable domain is KAGVTQTPRYLIKTRGQQVTLSCSPISGHRSVSWYQQTPGQGLQFLFEYFSETQRNKGNFPGRFSGRQFSNSRSEMNVSTLELGDSALYLCASSLFQGPYGYTFGSGTRLTVV.

The chain's CDR3 is CASSFVTGQETQYF. DNA of the CDR3: TGTGCCAGCAGTTTTGTAACAGGACAAGAGACCCAGTACTTC. The chain is built from TRBV28 and TRBJ2-5, with D perhaps matching TRBD1 (5 bases). Germline V gene sequence: CDR1 MDHEN, CDR2 SYDVKM. The CDR3 has 14 amino acids. Trimming removed 3 bases at V and 2 bases at J, with 10 bases between.

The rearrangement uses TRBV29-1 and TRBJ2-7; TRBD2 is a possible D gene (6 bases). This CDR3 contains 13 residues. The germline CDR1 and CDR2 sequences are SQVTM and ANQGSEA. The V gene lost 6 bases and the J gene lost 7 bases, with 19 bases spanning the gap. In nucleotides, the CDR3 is TGCAGCGTCGGGGAGGCAGGGTCTTGGGAGCAGTACTTC. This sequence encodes CSVGEAGSWEQYF.

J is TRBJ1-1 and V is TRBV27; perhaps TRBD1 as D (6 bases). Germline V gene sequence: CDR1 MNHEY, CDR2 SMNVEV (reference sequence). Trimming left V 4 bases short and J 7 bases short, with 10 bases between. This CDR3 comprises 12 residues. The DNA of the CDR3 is TGTGCCAGCAGTTCATCAGGGGTTGAAGCTTTCTTT. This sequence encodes CASSSSGVEAFF.

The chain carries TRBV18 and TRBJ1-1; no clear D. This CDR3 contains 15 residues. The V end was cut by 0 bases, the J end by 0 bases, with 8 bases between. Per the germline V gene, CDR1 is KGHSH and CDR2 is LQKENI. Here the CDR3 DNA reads TGTGCCAGCTCACCACCGGGGAGGGTGAACACTGAAGCTTTCTTT. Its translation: CASSPPGRVNTEAFF.

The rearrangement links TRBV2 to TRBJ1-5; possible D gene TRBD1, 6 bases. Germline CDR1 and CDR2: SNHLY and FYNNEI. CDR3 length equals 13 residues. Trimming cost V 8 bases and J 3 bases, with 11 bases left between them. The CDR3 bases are TGTGCCAGCCAAGCAGGGGTCAATCAGCCCCAGCATTTT. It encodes CASQAGVNQPQHF.

The CDR3 is CASSSRLFEPQHF. The CDR3 DNA sequence: TGTGCCAGCAGTTCACGCCTATTTGAGCCCCAGCATTTT. The chain combines TRBV28 with TRBJ1-5; unclear D gene. V gave up 4 bases and J gave up 8 bases, with 12 bases separating them. Germline V CDR1 and CDR2: MDHEN, SYDVKM. CDR3 length: 13 residues. The variable domain in full, with the rest retrieved from reference TRBV28 and TRBJ1-5, is DVKVTQSSRYLVKRTGEKVFLECVQDMDHENMFWYRQDPGLGLRLIYFSYDVKMKEKGDIPEGYSVSREKKERFSLILESASTNQTSMYLCASSSRLFEPQHFGDGTRLSIL.

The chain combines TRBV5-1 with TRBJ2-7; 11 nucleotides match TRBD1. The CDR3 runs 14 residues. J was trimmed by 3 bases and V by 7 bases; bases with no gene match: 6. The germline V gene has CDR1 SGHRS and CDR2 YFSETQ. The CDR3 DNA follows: TGCGCCAGCGCACTGGGGACAGGGGGCTACGAGCAGTACTTC. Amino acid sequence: CASALGTGGYEQYF. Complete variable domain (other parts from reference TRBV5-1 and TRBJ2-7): KAGVTQTPRYLIKTRGQQVTLSCSPISGHRSVSWYQQTPGQGLQFLFEYFSETQRNKGNFPGRFSGRQFSNSRSEMNVSTLELGDSALYLCASALGTGGYEQYFGPGTRLTVT.

CDR3 sequence (DNA): TGTGCCAGCAGTTATTTGGGACTAGCGGGGGGAGAAAACACAGATACGCAGTATTTT. This codes for CASSYLGLAGGENTDTQYF. V and J are TRBV27 and TRBJ2-3; 15 positions agree with TRBD2. The germline V gene encodes CDR1 MNHEY and CDR2 SMNVEV (reference sequence). After removal of 4 bases from V and 2 bases from J, the junction contained 10 bases not matched to a gene. This CDR3 is built from 19 residues.

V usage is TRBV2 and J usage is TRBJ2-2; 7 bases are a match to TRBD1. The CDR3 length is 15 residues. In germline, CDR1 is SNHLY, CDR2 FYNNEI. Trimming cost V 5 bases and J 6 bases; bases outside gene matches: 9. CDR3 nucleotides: TGTGCCAGCAGTTACAGGGGTTTAGAACCCGGGGAGCTGTTTTTT. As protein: CASSYRGLEPGELFF.

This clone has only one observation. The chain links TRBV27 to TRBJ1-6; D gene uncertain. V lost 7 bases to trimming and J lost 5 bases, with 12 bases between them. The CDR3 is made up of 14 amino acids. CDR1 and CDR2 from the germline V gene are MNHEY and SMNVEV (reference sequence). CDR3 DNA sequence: TGTGCCAGCAAAAGCTGGGCTAATAATTCACCCCTCCACTTT. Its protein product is CASKSWANNSPLHF.

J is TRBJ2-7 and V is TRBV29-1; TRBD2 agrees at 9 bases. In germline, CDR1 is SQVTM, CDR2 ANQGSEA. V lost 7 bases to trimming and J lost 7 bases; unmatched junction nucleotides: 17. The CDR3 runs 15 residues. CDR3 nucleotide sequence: TGCAGCGGGCCCCGGGGCGGGAGGGCCCGTCGAGAGCAGTACTTC. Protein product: CSGPRGGRARREQYF.

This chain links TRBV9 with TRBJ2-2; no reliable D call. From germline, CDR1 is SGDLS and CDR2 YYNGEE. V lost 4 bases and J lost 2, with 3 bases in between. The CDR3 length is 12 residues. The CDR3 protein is CASSLNTGELFF. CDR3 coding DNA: TGTGCCAGCAGCCTCAACACCGGGGAGCTGTTTTTT.

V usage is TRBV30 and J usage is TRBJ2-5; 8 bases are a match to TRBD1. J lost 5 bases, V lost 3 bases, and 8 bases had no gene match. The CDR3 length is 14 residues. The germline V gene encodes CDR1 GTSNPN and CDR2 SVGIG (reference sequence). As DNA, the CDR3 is TGTGCCTGGAGCCTCGGACAGGGAAGGGAGACCCAGTACTTC. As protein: CAWSLGQGRETQYF.

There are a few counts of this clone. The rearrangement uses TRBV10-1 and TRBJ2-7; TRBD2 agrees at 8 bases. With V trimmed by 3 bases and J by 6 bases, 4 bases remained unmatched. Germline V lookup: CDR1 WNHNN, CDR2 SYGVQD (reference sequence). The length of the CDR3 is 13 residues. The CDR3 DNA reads TGCGCCAGCAGTGACGCGGGAGGAGGCGAGCAGTACTTC. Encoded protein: CASSDAGGGEQYF.

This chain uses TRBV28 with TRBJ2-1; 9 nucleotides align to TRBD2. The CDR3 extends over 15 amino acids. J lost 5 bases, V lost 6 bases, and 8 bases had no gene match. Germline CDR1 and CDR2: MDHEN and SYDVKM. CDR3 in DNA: TGTGCCAGCAGCACTAGCGGGTCGTTTCACAATGAGCAGTTCTTC. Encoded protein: CASSTSGSFHNEQFF.

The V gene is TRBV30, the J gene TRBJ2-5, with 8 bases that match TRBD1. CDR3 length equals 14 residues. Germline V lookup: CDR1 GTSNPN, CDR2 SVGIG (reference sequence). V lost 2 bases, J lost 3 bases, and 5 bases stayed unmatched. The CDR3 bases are TGTGCCTGGAGTTCACAGGGGGGAAAAGAGACCCAGTACTTC. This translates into CAWSSQGGKETQYF.